The rows below give T cell receptor beta chains drawn from one sample of a study of cytomegalovirus exposure and HLA in healthy donors. Libraries were prepared by immunoSEQ multiplex PCR; TCRdb keeps only in-frame clonotypes and omits some of them. This sample yields approximately 150,000 clones, of which 91% are seen a single time; 3% to 3.5% belongs to the top ten. Material for sequencing was PBMCs. The origin of the receptors is a young woman in good health and CMV-seropositive. Both conserved end residues are part of each CDR3. Each record gives: clone size, V gene, J gene, D gene, CDR3 protein, CDR3 DNA. A D gene is named only where the DNA matches it firmly. Rows may omit the clone size; those that give it use once, few, many or a size class.

clone size: NA
V gene: TRBV4-2
J gene: TRBJ2-7
D gene: NA
CDR3 protein: CASSQVSGAYEQYF
CDR3 DNA: TGTGCCAGCAGCCAAGTTAGTGGTGCCTACGAGCAGTACTTC

clone size: few
V gene: TRBV5-1
J gene: TRBJ2-7
D gene: TRBD1
CDR3 protein: CASSTGTASYEQYF
CDR3 DNA: TGCGCCAGCAGCACCGGGACAGCCTCCTACGAGCAGTACTTC

clone size: NA
V gene: TRBV28
J gene: TRBJ2-1
D gene: NA
CDR3 protein: CASSFERFGTYNEQFF
CDR3 DNA: TGTGCCAGCAGTTTTGAGAGGTTTGGAACTTACAATGAGCAGTTCTTC

clone size: NA
V gene: TRBV5-1
J gene: TRBJ2-2
D gene: NA
CDR3 protein: CASSLAQVAGELFF
CDR3 DNA: TGCGCCAGCAGCTTGGCTCAGGTTGCCGGGGAGCTGTTTTTT

clone size: few
V gene: TRBV6-5
J gene: TRBJ1-1
D gene: NA
CDR3 protein: CASSPPGNTEAFF
CDR3 DNA: TGTGCCAGCAGCCCGCCGGGGAACACTGAAGCTTTCTTT

clone size: NA
V gene: TRBV19
J gene: TRBJ2-5
D gene: TRBD1
CDR3 protein: CASTARGQRETQYF
CDR3 DNA: TGTGCCAGTACAGCCAGGGGGCAGCGAGAGACCCAGTACTTC

clone size: NA
V gene: TRBV5-1
J gene: TRBJ2-3
D gene: TRBD2
CDR3 protein: CASSPIAGGPSHTQYF
CDR3 DNA: TGCGCCAGCAGCCCTATAGCGGGAGGGCCTTCTCATACGCAGTATTTT

clone size: NA
V gene: TRBV5-6
J gene: TRBJ2-1
D gene: TRBD2
CDR3 protein: CASSLGREGHNEQFF
CDR3 DNA: TGTGCCAGCAGCTTGGGGCGGGAGGGCCATAATGAGCAGTTCTTC

clone size: NA
V gene: TRBV7-9
J gene: TRBJ2-7
D gene: NA
CDR3 protein: CASSSPGGHEQYF
CDR3 DNA: TGTGCCAGCAGCTCCCCCGGGGGACACGAGCAGTACTTC

clone size: NA
V gene: TRBV12-5
J gene: TRBJ1-5
D gene: TRBD1
CDR3 protein: CASGLTHTIQGKGQPQHF
CDR3 DNA: TGTGCTAGTGGTTTGACGCATACTATACAGGGGAAGGGTCAGCCCCAGCATTTT

clone size: few
V gene: TRBV28
J gene: TRBJ2-7
D gene: NA
CDR3 protein: CASSWQGPYEQYF
CDR3 DNA: TGTGCCAGCAGTTGGCAGGGTCCCTACGAGCAGTACTTC

clone size: NA
V gene: TRBV4-3
J gene: TRBJ2-4
D gene: TRBD1
CDR3 protein: CASSQVGQGAKNIQYF
CDR3 DNA: TGCGCCAGCAGCCAAGTGGGACAGGGGGCCAAAAACATTCAGTACTTC

clone size: NA
V gene: TRBV4-2
J gene: TRBJ2-3
D gene: TRBD2
CDR3 protein: CASSQEIAGGADTQYF
CDR3 DNA: TGTGCCAGCAGCCAAGAGATAGCGGGGGGTGCAGATACGCAGTATTTT

clone size: NA
V gene: TRBV6-6
J gene: TRBJ1-5
D gene: NA
CDR3 protein: CASSSSDWEPQHF
CDR3 DNA: TGTGCCAGCAGCTCTTCAGACTGGGAGCCCCAGCATTTT

clone size: NA
V gene: TRBV28
J gene: TRBJ1-5
D gene: TRBD1
CDR3 protein: CASRSPQGSNQPQHF
CDR3 DNA: TGTGCCAGCAGATCCCCACAGGGGAGCAATCAGCCCCAGCATTTT

clone size: NA
V gene: TRBV10-3
J gene: TRBJ1-1
D gene: TRBD1
CDR3 protein: CAISVGTGTEAFF
CDR3 DNA: TGTGCCATCAGCGTTGGGACAGGGACTGAAGCTTTCTTT

clone size: NA
V gene: TRBV7-9
J gene: TRBJ1-1
D gene: NA
CDR3 protein: CASSLDGGLTFF
CDR3 DNA: TGTGCCAGCAGCTTAGATGGAGGTCTGACTTTCTTT

clone size: NA
V gene: TRBV4-1
J gene: TRBJ2-1
D gene: TRBD1
CDR3 protein: CASSQELRQGGHEQFF
CDR3 DNA: TGCGCCAGCAGCCAAGAATTGAGACAGGGGGGACATGAGCAGTTCTTC

clone size: NA
V gene: TRBV4-1
J gene: TRBJ1-2
D gene: NA
CDR3 protein: CASSQEIGGGANYGYTF
CDR3 DNA: TGCGCCAGCAGCCAAGAGATAGGTGGCGGGGCTAACTATGGCTACACCTTC

clone size: NA
V gene: TRBV6-6
J gene: TRBJ1-1
D gene: NA
CDR3 protein: CASRIQGRNTEAFF
CDR3 DNA: TGTGCCAGCAGGATCCAGGGGCGAAACACTGAAGCTTTCTTT

clone size: NA
V gene: TRBV7-8
J gene: TRBJ2-7
D gene: NA
CDR3 protein: CASSLSSPEQYF
CDR3 DNA: TGTGCCAGCAGCTTATCCTCTCCCGAGCAGTACTTC

clone size: NA
V gene: TRBV9
J gene: TRBJ2-7
D gene: TRBD1
CDR3 protein: CASSAGQAYEQYF
CDR3 DNA: TGTGCCAGCAGCGCTGGACAGGCCTACGAGCAGTACTTC

clone size: NA
V gene: TRBV6-5
J gene: TRBJ1-5
D gene: TRBD1
CDR3 protein: CASRRTGAVHQPQHF
CDR3 DNA: TGTGCCAGCAGACGGACAGGGGCGGTACATCAGCCCCAGCATTTT

clone size: NA
V gene: TRBV5-1
J gene: TRBJ2-3
D gene: TRBD2
CDR3 protein: CASSSLAGGRADTQYF
CDR3 DNA: TGCGCCAGCAGCTCCCTAGCGGGGGGACGGGCAGATACGCAGTATTTT

clone size: NA
V gene: TRBV15
J gene: TRBJ2-1
D gene: NA
CDR3 protein: CATSSRTVGNEQFF
CDR3 DNA: TGTGCCACCAGCAGCAGGACTGTCGGGAATGAGCAGTTCTTC

clone size: NA
V gene: TRBV7-9
J gene: TRBJ2-3
D gene: TRBD2
CDR3 protein: CASSLSKTGGVGGTDTQYF
CDR3 DNA: TGTGCCAGCAGCTTATCCAAAACGGGAGGAGTTGGCGGGACAGATACGCAGTATTTT

clone size: NA
V gene: TRBV28
J gene: TRBJ1-2
D gene: NA
CDR3 protein: CASSSDKVRENHGYTF
CDR3 DNA: TGTGCCAGCAGCTCCGATAAGGTGAGGGAAAACCATGGCTACACCTTC

clone size: NA
V gene: TRBV15
J gene: TRBJ1-2
D gene: NA
CDR3 protein: CATSRAGQSRRSGYTF
CDR3 DNA: TGTGCCACCAGCAGGGCAGGACAGTCCAGAAGAAGCGGCTACACCTTC

clone size: once
V gene: TRBV7-9
J gene: TRBJ1-1
D gene: NA
CDR3 protein: CASSSSGDTEAFF
CDR3 DNA: TGTGCCAGCAGCTCCTCCGGGGACACTGAAGCTTTCTTT

clone size: NA
V gene: TRBV5-5
J gene: TRBJ2-7
D gene: TRBD1
CDR3 protein: CASSFRQGPFSYEQYF
CDR3 DNA: TGTGCCAGCAGCTTCCGACAGGGGCCCTTCTCCTACGAGCAGTACTTC

clone size: NA
V gene: TRBV4-1
J gene: TRBJ1-1
D gene: NA
CDR3 protein: CASSQDFVGVTEAFF
CDR3 DNA: TGCGCCAGCAGCCAAGATTTCGTCGGTGTTACTGAAGCTTTCTTT

clone size: NA
V gene: TRBV6-5
J gene: TRBJ1-4
D gene: NA
CDR3 protein: CASSYGGEKLFF
CDR3 DNA: TGTGCCAGCAGTTATGGGGGGGAAAAACTGTTTTTT

clone size: NA
V gene: TRBV7-6
J gene: TRBJ2-5
D gene: NA
CDR3 protein: CASSLGAQGLGTQYF
CDR3 DNA: TGTGCCAGCAGTTTAGGGGCACAGGGATTGGGGACCCAGTACTTC

clone size: NA
V gene: TRBV7-2
J gene: TRBJ1-2
D gene: NA
CDR3 protein: CASSLAGVRTNYGYTF
CDR3 DNA: TGTGCCAGCAGCTTAGCAGGAGTCCGAACTAACTATGGCTACACCTTC

clone size: NA
V gene: TRBV5-6
J gene: TRBJ1-1
D gene: NA
CDR3 protein: CASSLLGSTEAFF
CDR3 DNA: TGTGCCAGCAGCTTGTTAGGGAGCACTGAAGCTTTCTTT

clone size: NA
V gene: TRBV7-2
J gene: TRBJ2-7
D gene: TRBD2
CDR3 protein: CASSLAASGGPYEQYF
CDR3 DNA: TGTGCCAGCAGCTTAGCGGCTAGCGGGGGACCCTACGAGCAGTACTTC

clone size: NA
V gene: TRBV5-1
J gene: TRBJ2-5
D gene: TRBD2
CDR3 protein: CASSPAPGGGARETQYF
CDR3 DNA: TGCGCCAGCAGCCCGGCCCCGGGCGGGGGGGCGCGAGAGACCCAGTACTTC

clone size: NA
V gene: TRBV28
J gene: TRBJ2-7
D gene: TRBD1
CDR3 protein: CASSAWTGGSYEQYF
CDR3 DNA: TGTGCCAGCAGCGCATGGACAGGGGGCTCCTACGAGCAGTACTTC

clone size: NA
V gene: TRBV6-5
J gene: TRBJ2-2
D gene: TRBD1
CDR3 protein: CASSYMTGMDGELFF
CDR3 DNA: TGTGCCAGCAGCTACATGACAGGGATGGACGGGGAGCTGTTTTTT

clone size: NA
V gene: TRBV27
J gene: TRBJ2-1
D gene: NA
CDR3 protein: CASRQGKGYNEQFF
CDR3 DNA: TGTGCCAGCAGACAGGGTAAGGGATACAATGAGCAGTTCTTC

clone size: NA
V gene: TRBV7-3
J gene: TRBJ2-6
D gene: NA
CDR3 protein: CASSQTALSGANVLTF
CDR3 DNA: TGTGCCAGCAGCCAGACAGCGCTCTCTGGGGCCAACGTCCTGACTTTC

clone size: NA
V gene: TRBV14
J gene: TRBJ1-6
D gene: NA
CDR3 protein: CASSHTPGGSPLHF
CDR3 DNA: TGTGCCAGCAGCCATACACCCGGAGGTTCACCCCTCCACTTT

clone size: NA
V gene: TRBV7-8
J gene: TRBJ2-3
D gene: NA
CDR3 protein: CASSSIPGDADTQYF
CDR3 DNA: TGTGCCAGCAGCTCGATACCAGGCGACGCAGATACGCAGTATTTT

clone size: NA
V gene: TRBV27
J gene: TRBJ2-5
D gene: TRBD1
CDR3 protein: CASSAGTGEETQYF
CDR3 DNA: TGTGCCAGCAGTGCCGGGACAGGGGAAGAGACCCAGTACTTC